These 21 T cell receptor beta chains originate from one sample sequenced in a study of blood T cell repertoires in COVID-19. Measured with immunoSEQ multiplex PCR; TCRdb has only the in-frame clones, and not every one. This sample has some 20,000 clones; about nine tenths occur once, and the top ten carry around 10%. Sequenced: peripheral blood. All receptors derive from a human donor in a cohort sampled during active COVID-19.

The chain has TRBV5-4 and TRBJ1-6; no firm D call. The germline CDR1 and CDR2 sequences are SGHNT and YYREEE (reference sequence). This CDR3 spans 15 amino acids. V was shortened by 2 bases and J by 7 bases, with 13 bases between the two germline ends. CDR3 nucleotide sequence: TGTGCCAGCAGCTTTGCGGGGATTGGGAATTCACCCCTCCACTTT. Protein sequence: CASSFAGIGNSPLHF.

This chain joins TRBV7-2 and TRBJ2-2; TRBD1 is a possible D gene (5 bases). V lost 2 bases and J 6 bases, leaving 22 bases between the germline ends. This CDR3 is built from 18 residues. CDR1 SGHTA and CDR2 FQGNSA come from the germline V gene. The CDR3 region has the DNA TGTGCCAGCAGCTTATTTAGCAGGGTGATTGGTGGTGCCGGGGAGCTGTTTTTT. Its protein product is CASSLFSRVIGGAGELFF. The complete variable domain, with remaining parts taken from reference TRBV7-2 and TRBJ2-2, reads GAGVSQSPSNKVTEKGKDVELRCDPISGHTALYWYRQSLGQGLEFLIYFQGNSAPDKSGLPSDRFSAERTGGSVSTLTIQRTQQEDSAVYLCASSLFSRVIGGAGELFFGEGSRLTVL.

CDR3 sequence: CSATGTANTGELFF. CDR3 in DNA: TGCAGCGCAACCGGGACAGCGAACACCGGGGAGCTGTTTTTT. The V call is TRBV29-1, the J call TRBJ2-2, with 7 positions matching TRBD1. The CDR3 runs 14 residues. J lost 0 bases, V lost 7 bases, and 5 bases had no gene match. Germline values: CDR1 SQVTM, CDR2 ANQGSEA.

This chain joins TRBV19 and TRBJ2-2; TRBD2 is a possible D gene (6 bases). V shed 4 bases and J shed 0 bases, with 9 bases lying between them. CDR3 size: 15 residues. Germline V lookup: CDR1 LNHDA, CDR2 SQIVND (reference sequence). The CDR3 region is CASSTAGSNTGELFF. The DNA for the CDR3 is TGTGCCAGTAGTACAGCGGGCTCGAACACCGGGGAGCTGTTTTTT.

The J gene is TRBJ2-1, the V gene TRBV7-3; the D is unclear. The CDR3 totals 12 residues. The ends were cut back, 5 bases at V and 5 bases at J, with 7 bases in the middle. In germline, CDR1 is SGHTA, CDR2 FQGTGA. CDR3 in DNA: TGTGCCAGCAGCCCCGTAGACAATGAGCAGTTCTTC. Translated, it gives CASSPVDNEQFF.

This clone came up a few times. The CDR3 spells CASSFGQGARQPQHF. CDR3 nucleotides: TGTGCCAGCAGCTTTGGACAGGGCGCAAGGCAGCCCCAGCATTTT. The V gene is TRBV7-9, the J gene TRBJ1-5; 8 nucleotides match TRBD1. CDR1 and CDR2 from the germline V gene are SEHNR and FQNEAQ (reference sequence). The CDR3 has 15 residues. V gave up 3 bases and J gave up 7 bases; unmatched junction bases: 8.

The CDR3 bases are TGTGCCTGGAGTGTCTACCATAAGGCTAGCGGGGTTAGCCCAGATACGCAGTATTTT. Translating gives CAWSVYHKASGVSPDTQYF. The rearrangement joins TRBV30 to TRBJ2-3; 9 bases align to TRBD2. J was trimmed by 4 bases and V by 0 bases; bases with no gene match: 17. CDR1 and CDR2 (germline): GTSNPN, SVGIG (reference sequence). The CDR3 runs to 19 residues.

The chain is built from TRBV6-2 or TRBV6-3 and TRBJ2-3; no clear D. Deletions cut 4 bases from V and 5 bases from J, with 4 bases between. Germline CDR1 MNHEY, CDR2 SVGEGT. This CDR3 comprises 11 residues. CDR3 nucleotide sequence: TGTGCCAGCAGTTTCCTAGATACGCAGTATTTT. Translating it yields CASSFLDTQYF.

Here the CDR3 DNA reads TGTGCCAGCAGCGTAGAAGCGAGCTCTGGAAACACCATATATTTT. Translating it yields CASSVEASSGNTIYF. The rearrangement joins TRBV9 to TRBJ1-3, with no clear D. CDR1 is SGDLS and CDR2 is YYNGEE in the germline V gene. The V end lost 0 bases, the J end lost 0 bases, and 7 bases lay between the germline ends. The CDR3 is 15 residues long.

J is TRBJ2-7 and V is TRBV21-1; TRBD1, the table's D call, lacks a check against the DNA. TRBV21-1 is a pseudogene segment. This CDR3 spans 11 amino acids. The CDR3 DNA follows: TGTGCCAGCATACAGGGGTACGAGCAGTACTTC. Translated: CASIQGYEQYF.

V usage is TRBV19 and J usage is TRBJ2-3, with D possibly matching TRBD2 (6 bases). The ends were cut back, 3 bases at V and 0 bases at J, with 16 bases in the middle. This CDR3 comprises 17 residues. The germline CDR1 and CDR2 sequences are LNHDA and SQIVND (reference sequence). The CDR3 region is CASSIGQWGTSTDTQYF. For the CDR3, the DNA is TGTGCCAGTAGTATCGGTCAGTGGGGGACTAGCACAGATACGCAGTATTTT.

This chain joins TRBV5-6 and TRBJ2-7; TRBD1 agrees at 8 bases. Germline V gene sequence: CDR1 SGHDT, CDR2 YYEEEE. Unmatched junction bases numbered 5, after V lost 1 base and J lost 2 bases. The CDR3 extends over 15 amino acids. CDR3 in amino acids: CASSLPTTGAYEQYF. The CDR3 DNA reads TGTGCCAGCAGCTTGCCGACGACAGGGGCCTACGAGCAGTACTTC.

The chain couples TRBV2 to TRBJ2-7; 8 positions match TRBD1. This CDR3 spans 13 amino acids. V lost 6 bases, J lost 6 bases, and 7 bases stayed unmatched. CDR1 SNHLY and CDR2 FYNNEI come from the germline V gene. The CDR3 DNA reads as TGTGCCAGCAGCGCGGACAGGGCTGGCGAGCAGTACTTC. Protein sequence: CASSADRAGEQYF.

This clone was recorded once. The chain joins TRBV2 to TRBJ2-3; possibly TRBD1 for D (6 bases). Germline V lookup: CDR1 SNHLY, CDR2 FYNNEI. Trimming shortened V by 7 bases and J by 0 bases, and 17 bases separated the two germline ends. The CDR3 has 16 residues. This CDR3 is CASIPEGQRSTDTQYF. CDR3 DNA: TGTGCCAGCATCCCAGAAGGACAGCGGAGCACAGATACGCAGTATTTT.

CDR3 nucleotides: TGTGCCAGTAGTACCCCCTCTCGCGCCCCCTACGAGCAGTACTTC. Its protein product is CASSTPSRAPYEQYF. The rearrangement links TRBV19 to TRBJ2-7; D not resolved. The V and J ends lost 4 bases and 2 bases respectively, with 15 bases between them. Looked up from germline, CDR1 is LNHDA and CDR2 is SQIVND (reference sequence). This CDR3 has 15 amino acids.

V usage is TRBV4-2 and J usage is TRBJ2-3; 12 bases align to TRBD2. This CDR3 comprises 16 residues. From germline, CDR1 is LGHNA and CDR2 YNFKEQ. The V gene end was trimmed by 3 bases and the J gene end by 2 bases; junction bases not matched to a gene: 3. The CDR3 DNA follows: TGTGCCAGCAGCCAGAGACTAGCGGGGGACACAGATACGCAGTATTTT. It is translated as CASSQRLAGDTDTQYF.

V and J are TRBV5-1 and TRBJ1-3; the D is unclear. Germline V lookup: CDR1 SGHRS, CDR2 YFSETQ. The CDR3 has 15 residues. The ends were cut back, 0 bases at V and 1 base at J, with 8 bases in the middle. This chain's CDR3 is CASSLEIFSGNTIYF. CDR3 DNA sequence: TGCGCCAGCAGCTTGGAAATATTTTCTGGAAACACCATATATTTT.

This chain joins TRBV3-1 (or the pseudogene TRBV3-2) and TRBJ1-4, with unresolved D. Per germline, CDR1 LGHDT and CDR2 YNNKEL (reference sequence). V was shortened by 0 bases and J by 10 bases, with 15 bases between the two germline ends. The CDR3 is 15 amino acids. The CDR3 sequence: CASSQDSTPERKLFF. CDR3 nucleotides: TGTGCCAGCAGCCAAGATTCGACTCCTGAACGAAAACTGTTTTTT.

The CDR3 sequence is CASSGGVGEKLFF. The CDR3 bases are TGTGCCAGCTCGGGGGGAGTGGGTGAAAAACTGTTTTTT. The chain links TRBV6-5 to TRBJ1-4; D might be TRBD1 (5 bases). The V end lost 8 bases, the J end lost 7 bases, and 14 bases lay between the germline ends. Germline CDR1 and CDR2: MNHEY and SVGAGI. The CDR3 extends over 13 amino acids.

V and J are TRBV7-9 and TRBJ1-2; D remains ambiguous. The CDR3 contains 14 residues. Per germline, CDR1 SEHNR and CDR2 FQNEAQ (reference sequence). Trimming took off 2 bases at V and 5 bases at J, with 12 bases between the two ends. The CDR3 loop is CASSLTEGPYGYTF. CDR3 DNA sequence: TGTGCCAGCAGCTTAACAGAGGGCCCATATGGCTACACCTTC.

The CDR3 DNA sequence: TGTGCCAGCAGCTTCGGACAGGGGTTTCCCTACAATGAGCAGTTCTTC. Its translation: CASSFGQGFPYNEQFF. The chain carries TRBV9 and TRBJ2-1; 9 nucleotides line up with TRBD1. CDR1 is SGDLS and CDR2 is YYNGEE in the germline V gene. V shed 4 bases, J shed 2 bases, and the junction held 7 bases outside the gene matches. CDR3 length: 16 amino acids.